The next 10 T cell receptor beta chains were all read from a single sample in a study of OX40 agonist ivuxolimab in advanced cancers. Here immunoSEQ multiplex PCR was the method, and the copy in TCRdb shows in-frame clones only, minus some. The profile shows 45,000 to 50,000 clones, roughly nine tenths of them singletons. The sample was CD4+ or CD8+ T cells sorted from blood, taken in a trial of the OX40 agonist ivuxolimab. These receptor sequences come from an adult with an advanced solid tumor such as melanoma, head and neck, liver or kidney cancer.

The V and J genes are TRBV29-1 and TRBJ1-2; D unresolved. CDR1 SQVTM and CDR2 ANQGSEA come from the germline V gene. V was pared by 6 bases and J by 8 bases, with 13 bases between. This CDR3 is built from 11 residues. CDR3: CSVVTLHGYTF. The CDR3, as DNA: TGCAGCGTCGTGACACTCCACGGCTACACCTTC.

In this sample, this clone turned up once. The gene calls are TRBV2 and TRBJ2-7; TRBD1 aligns across 9 bases. Germline V lookup: CDR1 SNHLY, CDR2 FYNNEI. The CDR3 is 14 residues long. V dropped 8 bases and J dropped 5; count of bases not matched to a gene: 10. CDR3 coding DNA: TGTGCCAGCGATGCCGGGACAGGGCCCCACGAGCAGTACTTC. Translating it yields CASDAGTGPHEQYF.

V usage is TRBV13 and J usage is TRBJ2-7; 9 bases agree with TRBD1. Trimming took 0 bases from V and 2 from J; bases not matched to a gene: 5. CDR3 length equals 16 residues. From germline, CDR1 is PRHDT and CDR2 FYEKMQ (reference sequence). CDR3 coding DNA: TGTGCCAGCAGCTTAGGGGCCGGGACAGGGACCTACGAGCAGTACGTC. This translates into CASSLGAGTGTYEQYV.

The chain links TRBV19 to TRBJ1-5, with no clear D. CDR1 is LNHDA and CDR2 is SQIVND in the germline V gene (reference sequence). CDR3 length: 14 residues. Trimming cost V 0 bases and J 6 bases, with 9 bases left between them. CDR3 bases: TGTGCCAGTAGTATAGATCTCGAGGGTCAGCCCCAGCATTTT. Amino acids: CASSIDLEGQPQHF.

In its sample, this clone was seen a few times. The rearrangement joins TRBV27 to TRBJ2-3, with D unresolved. The germline V and J ends were trimmed by 6 bases and 1 base, with 11 bases remaining between them. The germline gives CDR1 MNHEY, CDR2 SMNVEV (reference sequence). The CDR3 covers 14 residues. The CDR3 bases are TGTGCCAGCAGCCAAGCCGCGGGCACAGATACGCAGTATTTT. This gives the protein CASSQAAGTDTQYF.

The genes are TRBV19 and TRBJ2-5, with TRBD1 matching over 11 bases. V gave up 5 bases and J gave up 4 bases; unmatched junction bases: 6. Germline CDR1 and CDR2: LNHDA and SQIVND (reference sequence). CDR3 length: 15 residues. CDR3 nucleotides: TGTGCCAGTAGTCCAGGGACAGGGGGAACAGAGACCCAGTACTTC. Its translation: CASSPGTGGTETQYF.

The gene calls are TRBV6-5 and TRBJ1-4; D not resolved. The CDR3 is 14 amino acids. Per germline, CDR1 MNHEY and CDR2 SVGAGI. V dropped 4 bases and J dropped 2 bases, with 8 bases sitting between them. DNA of the CDR3: TGTGCCAGCAGTTCACTAGGGACTAATGAAAAACTGTTTTTT. As protein: CASSSLGTNEKLFF.

The chain recombines TRBV6-1 with TRBJ1-2, with D uncertain. The V end was cut by 2 bases, the J end by 8 bases, with 9 bases between. CDR3 size: 12 residues. Per the germline V gene, CDR1 is MNHNS and CDR2 is SASEGT. This chain's CDR3 is CASSENLEGYTF. In nucleotides, the CDR3 is TGTGCCAGCAGTGAAAACTTGGAGGGCTACACCTTC.

This clone has only one observation. The V gene is TRBV7-6, the J gene TRBJ2-1, with D possibly being TRBD1 (5 bases). Germline CDR1 reads SGHVS; CDR2 reads FNYEAQ. With 1 base removed from V and 8 bases from J, the gap between germline ends came to 12 bases. The CDR3 spans 14 residues. The CDR3 bases are TGTGCCAGCAGCTTAGTGGTTCAGGGATATGAGCAGTTCTTC. Amino acid sequence: CASSLVVQGYEQFF.

In its sample, this clone was seen a few times. This chain joins TRBV4-1 and TRBJ1-5; D possibly corresponds to TRBD1 (6 bases). CDR1 and CDR2 (germline): MGHRA, YSYEKL. There are 13 residues in the CDR3. Between the trimmed V and J ends, which lost 4 bases and 4 bases, there was a span of 8 bases. CDR3 sequence reads: CASSLQGNQPQHF. The CDR3 bases are TGCGCCAGCAGCCTGCAGGGGAATCAGCCCCAGCATTTT.